This T cell receptor (beta chain) originates from a study of T-cell reconstitution after alpha-beta-depleted transplantation in children. This clonotype has only a few counts. Its target is unknown. The library targeted TCRbeta and was prepared with unique molecular identifiers. TCRdb used MiXCR to reprocess the PCR reads, holding one entry per CDR3 protein. The sample holds roughly 28,000 distinct CDR3 sequences; 15% to 20% are singletons and the top ten take roughly 37%. Whole-study findings and limits: Several hundred rapidly expanded clones from non-depleted graft cells reportedly supplied alpha-beta T cells about two months post-transplant. Newly produced T cells mostly accounted for T-cell counts and diversity one year post-transplant.

There are 15 residues in the CDR3. Trimming took 9 bases from V and 3 from J, leaving 20 bases between them. CDR1 is MNHEY and CDR2 is SVGEGT in the germline V gene. The sequence derives from a male patient aged 2-9 years who had a stem cell transplant for acute lymphoblastic leukemia, so the T cells may come from the graft donor. This sequence joins TRBV6-2 or TRBV6-3 and TRBJ1-1; D not resolved. Sequencing used PBMCs, mostly from graft donor cells, obtained 60 days after TCRalphabeta/CD19-depleted stem cell transplant. The CDR3 protein is CASAGVGRTDTEAFF. DNA of the CDR3: TGTGCCAGTGCCGGGGTGGGCCGGACCGACACTGAAGCTTTCTTT.